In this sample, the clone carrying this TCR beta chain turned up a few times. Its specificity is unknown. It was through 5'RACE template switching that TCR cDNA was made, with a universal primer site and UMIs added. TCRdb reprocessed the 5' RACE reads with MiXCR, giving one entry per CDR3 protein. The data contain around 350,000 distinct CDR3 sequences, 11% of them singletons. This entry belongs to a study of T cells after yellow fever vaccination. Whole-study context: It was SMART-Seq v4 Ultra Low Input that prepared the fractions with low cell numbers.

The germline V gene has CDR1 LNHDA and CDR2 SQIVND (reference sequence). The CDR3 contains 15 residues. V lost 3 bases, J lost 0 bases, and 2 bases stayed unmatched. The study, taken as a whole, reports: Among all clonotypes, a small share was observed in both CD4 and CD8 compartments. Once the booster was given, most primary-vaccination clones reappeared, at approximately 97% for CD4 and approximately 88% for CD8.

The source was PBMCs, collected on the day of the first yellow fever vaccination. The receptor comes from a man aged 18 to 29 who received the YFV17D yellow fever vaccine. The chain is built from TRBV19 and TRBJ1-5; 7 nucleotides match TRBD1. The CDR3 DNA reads TGTGCCAGTAGTATGACAGGGTTTAGCAATCAGCCCCAGCATTTT. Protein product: CASSMTGFSNQPQHF.